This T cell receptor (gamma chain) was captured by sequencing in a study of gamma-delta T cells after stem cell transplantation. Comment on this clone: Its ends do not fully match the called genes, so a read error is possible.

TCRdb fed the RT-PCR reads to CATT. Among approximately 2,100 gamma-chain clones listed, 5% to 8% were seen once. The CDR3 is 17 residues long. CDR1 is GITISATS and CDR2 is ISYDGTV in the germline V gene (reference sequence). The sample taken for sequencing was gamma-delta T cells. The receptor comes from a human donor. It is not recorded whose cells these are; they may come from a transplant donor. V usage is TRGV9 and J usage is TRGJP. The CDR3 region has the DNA TGTGCCTTGTGGGAGTTGGGGCAAGATTTGGGCAAAAAAATCAAGGTATTT. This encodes CALWELGQDLGKKIKVF.